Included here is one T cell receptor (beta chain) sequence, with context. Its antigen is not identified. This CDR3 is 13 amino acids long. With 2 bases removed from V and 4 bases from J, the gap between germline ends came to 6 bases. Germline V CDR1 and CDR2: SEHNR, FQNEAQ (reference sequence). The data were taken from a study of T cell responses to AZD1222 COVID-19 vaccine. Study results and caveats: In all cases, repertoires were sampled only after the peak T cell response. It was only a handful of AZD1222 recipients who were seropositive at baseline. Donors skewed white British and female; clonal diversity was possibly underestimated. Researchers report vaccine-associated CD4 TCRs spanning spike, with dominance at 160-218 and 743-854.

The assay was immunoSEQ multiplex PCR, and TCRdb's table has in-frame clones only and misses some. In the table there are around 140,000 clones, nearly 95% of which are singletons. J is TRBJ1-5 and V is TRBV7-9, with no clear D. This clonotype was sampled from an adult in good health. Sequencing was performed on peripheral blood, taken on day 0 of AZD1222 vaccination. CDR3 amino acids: CASSLSLNQPQHF. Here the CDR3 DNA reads TGTGCCAGCAGCTTATCGCTAAATCAGCCCCAGCATTTT.